Listed below are T cell receptor beta chains from one sample, sequenced in a study of blood T cell repertoires in COVID-19. Only in-frame clones appear in the TCRdb table, and some are missing; sequencing was by immunoSEQ multiplex PCR. The sample lists 160,000 or so clones, roughly 90% occurring once. Sequencing was performed on peripheral blood. All receptors derive from a woman aged 60-75 years who had recovered from COVID-19. CDR3s include the opening cysteine and the closing phenylalanine or tryptophan. The D gene is left open where the match is weak. A clone size is listed for some rows: how often the clone was seen (once, few, many), or a class if it is expanded.

v_call	clone_size	d_call	j_call	cdr3_aa	cdr3_nt
TRBV14	NA	NA	TRBJ1-2	CASSPSGPYGYTF	TGTGCCAGCAGCCCATCAGGGCCCTATGGCTACACCTTC
TRBV2	NA	NA	TRBJ1-2	CASSLEMGYTF	TGTGCCAGCAGTCTTGAGATGGGCTACACCTTC
TRBV6-1	few	TRBD2	TRBJ2-3	CASSEGTAGTDTQYF	TGTGCCAGCAGTGAAGGAACAGCGGGGACAGATACGCAGTATTTT
TRBV6-4	NA	NA	TRBJ2-7	CASRVFGQTYEQYF	TGTGCCAGCAGGGTTTTCGGACAGACCTACGAGCAGTACTTC
TRBV15	NA	TRBD1	TRBJ1-1	CATSRATGMNTEAFF	TGTGCCACCAGCAGAGCGACAGGGATGAACACTGAAGCTTTCTTT
TRBV5-1	NA	NA	TRBJ2-7	CASSLKAGLSSYEQYF	TGCGCCAGCAGCTTGAAGGCAGGGTTGAGCTCCTACGAGCAGTACTTC
TRBV6-6	NA	NA	TRBJ1-5	CASSYAQGSQPQHF	TGTGCCAGCAGTTACGCACAGGGTTCTCAGCCCCAGCATTTT
TRBV11-2	NA	TRBD2	TRBJ2-5	CASSSGGAFVETQYF	TGTGCCAGCAGTAGCGGGGGGGCCTTTGTCGAGACCCAGTACTTC
TRBV5-4	NA	NA	TRBJ1-2	CASRPPGGSYGYTF	TGTGCCAGCAGGCCCCCGGGGGGGTCATATGGCTACACCTTC
TRBV27	NA	TRBD2	TRBJ2-7	CASRKREGFHEQYF	TGTGCCAGCAGAAAAAGGGAGGGGTTCCACGAGCAGTACTTC
TRBV5-1	NA	NA	TRBJ1-1	CASSFGSGSTEAFF	TGCGCCAGCAGCTTTGGGTCGGGGTCGACTGAAGCTTTCTTT
TRBV29-1	NA	NA	TRBJ2-2	CSVQSFNTGELFF	TGCAGCGTACAGAGTTTTAACACCGGGGAGCTGTTTTTT
TRBV30	NA	NA	TRBJ2-7	CAWSRDLYYEQYF	TGTGCCTGGAGCAGGGACTTGTACTACGAGCAGTACTTC
TRBV2	NA	NA	TRBJ1-6	CASSDTVSSYNSPLHF	TGTGCCAGCAGTGACACAGTGAGCTCCTATAATTCACCCCTCCACTTT
TRBV5-4	NA	NA	TRBJ1-3	CASSLGNSGGNTIYF	TGTGCCAGCAGCTTGGGGAACAGCGGGGGAAACACCATATATTTT
TRBV6-5	NA	NA	TRBJ2-7	CASSSAGGSYEQYF	TGTGCCAGCAGCTCCGCCGGGGGTTCCTACGAGCAGTACTTC
TRBV6-5	NA	TRBD1	TRBJ1-2	CASSTTGGFGYTF	TGTGCCAGCAGTACGACAGGGGGCTTTGGCTACACCTTC
TRBV2	NA	TRBD1	TRBJ2-1	CASKWTGVLDEQFF	TGTGCCAGCAAATGGACAGGGGTATTGGATGAGCAGTTCTTC
TRBV9	NA	NA	TRBJ1-5	CASSVGNNQPQHF	TGTGCCAGCAGCGTAGGTAACAATCAGCCCCAGCATTTT
TRBV2	NA	TRBD1	TRBJ1-5	CASSLGQGSNQPQHF	TGTGCCAGCAGCCTGGGACAGGGGAGCAATCAGCCCCAGCATTTT
TRBV3-1/TRBV3-2	NA	TRBD1	TRBJ1-1	CASSQDRGTEAFF	TGTGCCAGCAGCCAAGACAGGGGGACTGAAGCTTTCTTT
TRBV3-1/TRBV3-2	NA	TRBD1	TRBJ2-7	CASNPGYGTGDHEQYF	TGTGCCAGCAACCCCGGGTACGGGACAGGGGACCACGAGCAGTACTTC